These 26 T cell receptor beta chains were sequenced from one sample in a study of spatial heterogeneity in lung cancer. TCRdb processed the 5' RACE reads anew with MiXCR; each CDR3 protein has one entry. The data contain tens of thousands of distinct CDR3 sequences, 9.5% to 15% of them singletons. Specified time point: sample taken at primary tumor resection. The material sequenced was PBMCs, taken at surgery. The source is a male donor with early-stage non-small cell lung cancer.

In its sample, this clonotype was seen once. The V and J genes are TRBV14 and TRBJ1-2; 7 bases agree with TRBD1. CDR1 is SGHDN and CDR2 is FVKESK in the germline V gene. This CDR3 contains 14 residues. V shed 0 bases and J 8 bases; nucleotides not matched to a gene: 6. The CDR3 loop reads CASSQERGRRGYTF. The DNA for the CDR3 is TGTGCCAGCAGCCAAGAAAGGGGGCGCAGAGGCTACACCTTC.

V and J are TRBV20-1 and TRBJ2-2; 7 bases agree with TRBD2. This CDR3 is 15 amino acids long. Germline-derived CDR1 and CDR2 are DFQATT and SNEGSKA (reference sequence). V shed 4 bases and J 5 bases; nucleotides not matched to a gene: 10. The CDR3 region is CSATWRGRETGELFF. The CDR3 DNA reads TGCAGTGCTACCTGGCGAGGGAGGGAAACCGGGGAGCTGTTTTTT.

This clonotype was found a few times. The rearrangement uses TRBV7-9 and TRBJ2-2; TRBD2 agrees at 9 bases. Losses at the gene ends were 1 base for V and 5 bases for J; bases not matched to a gene: 11. This CDR3 has 18 amino acids. The germline CDR1 and CDR2 sequences are SEHNR and FQNEAQ (reference sequence). DNA for the CDR3: TGTGCCAGCAGCTTAGTCCGTCCGGCTAGCGGGAAAACCGGGGAGCTGTTTTTT. Translation: CASSLVRPASGKTGELFF.

This clonotype was detected only a few times. The chain links TRBV14 to TRBJ2-2; tentative D call: TRBD2 (5 bases). The CDR3 totals 17 residues. Trimming pared 0 bases from V and 1 base from J, leaving 12 bases between. Germline-derived CDR1 and CDR2 are SGHDN and FVKESK. CDR3 sequence: CASSQDLRGVNTGELFF. CDR3 in DNA: TGTGCCAGCAGCCAAGATCTTCGGGGAGTGAACACCGGGGAGCTGTTTTTT.

The chain recombines TRBV4-3 with TRBJ1-2; D is perhaps TRBD1 (5 bases). The V end lost 0 bases, the J end lost 4 bases, and 12 bases lay between the germline ends. CDR1 and CDR2 (germline): LGHNA, YSLEER. CDR3 length: 15 amino acids. The CDR3 nucleotides read TGCGCCAGCAGCCAAGATACAGGTGCCCTCTATGGCTACACCTTC. Translated, it gives CASSQDTGALYGYTF.

The V gene is TRBV4-1, the J gene TRBJ1-2; D unresolved. The CDR3 loop spans 13 amino acids. From germline, CDR1 is MGHRA and CDR2 YSYEKL. Trimming shortened V by 0 bases and J by 8 bases, and 10 bases separated the two germline ends. The CDR3 DNA reads as TGCGCCAGCAGCCAAGATCCCCGCAGGGGCTACACCTTC. Translating it yields CASSQDPRRGYTF.

This clonotype was counted only a few times. The chain combines TRBV20-1 with TRBJ2-3, with 11 nucleotides matching TRBD2. The CDR3 spans 15 residues. Germline CDR1 is DFQATT and CDR2 is SNEGSKA (reference sequence). V gave up 3 bases and J gave up 4 bases; unmatched junction bases: 6. CDR3: CSARGSGGAPDTQYF. The CDR3 bases are TGCAGTGCTAGGGGTAGCGGGGGGGCCCCAGATACGCAGTATTTT.

This clonotype has at least ten counts. The chain uses TRBV28 and TRBJ2-1; D is tentatively TRBD1 or TRBD2 (5 bases each). V shed 2 bases and J shed 2 bases, with 7 bases lying between them. The length of the CDR3 is 14 residues. Germline V lookup: CDR1 MDHEN, CDR2 SYDVKM. CDR3 nucleotide sequence: TGTGCCAGCAGTTTAGGGGGACCCTACAATGAGCAGTTCTTC. It specifies CASSLGGPYNEQFF.

This chain connects TRBV10-2 to TRBJ2-5; perhaps TRBD1 as D (5 bases). Germline V gene data show CDR1 as WSHSY and CDR2 as SAAADI. The ends were cut back, 2 bases at V and 4 bases at J, with 14 bases in the middle. The CDR3 totals 15 residues. In DNA, the CDR3 is TGCGCCAGCAGTGAGACGGATGCAGGGCTAGAGACCCAGTACTTC. Its protein product is CASSETDAGLETQYF.

The DNA of the CDR3 is TGCGCCAGCAGCCATGGACAGGGGAATCAGCCCCAGCATTTT. This codes for CASSHGQGNQPQHF. V is TRBV4-3 and J is TRBJ1-5, with 9 bases aligning to TRBD1. This CDR3 has 14 amino acids. Per the germline V gene, CDR1 is LGHNA and CDR2 is YSLEER. V dropped 3 bases and J dropped 4; count of bases not matched to a gene: 1.

The chain recombines TRBV27 with TRBJ2-3, with D possibly being TRBD1 (6 bases). The CDR3 spans 16 residues. Germline CDR1 and CDR2: MNHEY and SMNVEV (reference sequence). Trimming pared 3 bases from V and 3 bases from J, leaving 16 bases between. This chain's CDR3 is CASSFPRGVRTDTQYF. The CDR3 DNA follows: TGTGCCAGCAGTTTCCCCAGGGGAGTTAGGACAGATACGCAGTATTTT.

This clonotype was seen ten or more times. The V and J genes are TRBV6-2 or TRBV6-3 and TRBJ1-1, with D tentatively TRBD1 (5 bases). CDR1 and CDR2 from the germline V gene are MNHEY and SVGEGT. The CDR3 contains 13 residues. Trimming took 6 bases from V and 0 from J, leaving 8 bases between them. In nucleotides, the CDR3 is TGTGCCAGCAGGCGACAGCTGAACACTGAAGCTTTCTTT. It codes for CASRRQLNTEAFF.

Only a few counts were recorded for this clonotype. V gene TRBV5-1 combines with J gene TRBJ1-1; 8 positions match TRBD1. The CDR3 runs to 15 residues. Germline-derived CDR1 and CDR2 are SGHRS and YFSETQ. Trimming removed 4 bases from V and 1 base from J; junction bases left unmatched: 6. The CDR3 protein is CASSRRQGTNTEAFF. CDR3 bases: TGCGCCAGCAGCCGCAGACAGGGGACGAACACTGAAGCTTTCTTT.

This clonotype was counted only a few times. The rearrangement joins TRBV7-6 to TRBJ1-4, with D hard to call. V was trimmed by 5 bases and J by 3 bases, leaving 7 bases between them. Germline V lookup: CDR1 SGHVS, CDR2 FNYEAQ. The CDR3 covers 13 residues. CDR3 sequence reads: CASSPVPNEKLFF. The CDR3 DNA is TGTGCCAGCAGCCCGGTCCCTAATGAAAAACTGTTTTTT.

This clonotype was observed a handful of times. This chain uses TRBV11-3 with TRBJ2-1, with D perhaps matching TRBD1 or TRBD2 (5 bases each). Germline V CDR1 and CDR2: SGHNT, YENEEA. V dropped 3 bases and J dropped 4 bases, with 10 bases sitting between them. This CDR3 is 14 amino acids long. CDR3 sequence reads: CASSFPGRYNEQFF. CDR3 DNA sequence: TGTGCCAGCAGCTTTCCGGGACGTTACAATGAGCAGTTCTTC.

A few counts support this clonotype. This chain uses TRBV12-3 or TRBV12-4 with TRBJ2-2; no definite D call. V lost 4 bases to trimming and J lost 4 bases, with 7 bases between them. This CDR3 contains 13 residues. CDR3: CASSSLSTGELFF. The CDR3 bases are TGTGCCAGCAGTTCCCTAAGCACCGGGGAGCTGTTTTTT.

This clonotype was counted a few times. The J gene is TRBJ1-5, the V gene TRBV29-1; unclear D gene. V lost 3 bases to trimming and J lost 1 base, with 7 bases between them. The germline CDR1 and CDR2 sequences are SQVTM and ANQGSEA. CDR3 length: 13 residues. CDR3 sequence (DNA): TGCAGCGTTGAGTATGACAGCAATCAGCCCCAGCATTTT. The encoded protein is CSVEYDSNQPQHF.

The table lists this clonotype with a few counts. The chain combines TRBV7-3 with TRBJ2-1; 12 bases are shared with TRBD2. V lost 4 bases, J lost 7 bases, and 8 bases stayed unmatched. Germline CDR1 reads SGHTA; CDR2 reads FQGTGA. There are 16 residues in the CDR3. CDR3 coding DNA: TGTGCCAGCAGCTGGGCCCCTAGCGGGAGGGGGAATGAGCAGTTCTTC. Residues: CASSWAPSGRGNEQFF.

CDR3 in DNA: TGTGCCAGCAGTGATGGGACTAGCGGGGTCTACGAGCAGTACTTC. Its protein product is CASSDGTSGVYEQYF. V and J are TRBV6-1 and TRBJ2-7; the match to TRBD2 covers 13 bases. The J segment lost 3 bases and the V segment lost 3 bases, leaving 2 bases of the junction unmatched. CDR3 length: 15 residues. The germline gives CDR1 MNHNS, CDR2 SASEGT.

The J gene is TRBJ1-2, the V gene TRBV5-6; TRBD1 is a possible D gene (6 bases). CDR3 length: 14 residues. Trimming stripped 4 bases from V and 8 bases from J, with 18 bases between. CDR1 and CDR2 from the germline V gene are SGHDT and YYEEEE. This chain's CDR3 is CASSPLTGGRGYTF. In nucleotides, the CDR3 is TGTGCCAGCAGCCCCCTGACAGGAGGAAGAGGCTACACCTTC.

The rearrangement links TRBV5-1 to TRBJ1-2; 10 nucleotides match TRBD1. Germline V CDR1 and CDR2: SGHRS, YFSETQ. The CDR3 covers 16 residues. V was clipped by 3 bases and J by 6 bases; unmatched bases: 11. CDR3 in DNA: TGCGCCAGCAGCTCCACCGGGACAGGGGCTAGTGATGGCTACACCTTC. The encoded protein is CASSSTGTGASDGYTF.

In this sample, this clonotype turned up a few times. The V call is TRBV3-1, the J call TRBJ2-3; 9 bases line up with TRBD1. Germline CDR1 and CDR2: LGHDT and YNNKEL (reference sequence). The CDR3 consists of 16 residues. Trimming cost V 3 bases and J 2 bases; bases outside gene matches: 6. CDR3 sequence (DNA): TGTGCCAGCAGCCAGGGGACAGGGACGTCCACAGATACGCAGTATTTT. It translates to CASSQGTGTSTDTQYF.

This clonotype has a handful of counts. The chain combines TRBV7-9 with TRBJ2-5; D is unresolved. Deletions cut 3 bases from V and 5 bases from J, with 7 bases between. CDR1 SEHNR and CDR2 FQNEAQ come from the germline V gene (reference sequence). There are 12 residues in the CDR3. CDR3 amino acids: CASSLIRETQYF. Here the CDR3 DNA reads TGTGCCAGCAGCTTGATTCGGGAGACCCAGTACTTC.

The chain carries TRBV9 and TRBJ2-5; D gene unclear. Trimming left V 0 bases short and J 2 bases short, with 17 bases between. CDR3 length equals 17 residues. The germline V gene encodes CDR1 SGDLS and CDR2 YYNGEE. The CDR3 DNA reads as TGTGCCAGCAGCGTAGCCACCAATTCGGTACAACAAGAGACCCAGTACTTC. Its protein is CASSVATNSVQQETQYF.

V is TRBV12-3 or TRBV12-4 and J is TRBJ1-6, with 8 bases identical to TRBD1. Trimming cost V 3 bases and J 9 bases; bases outside gene matches: 10. The CDR3 spans 16 residues. CDR3 nucleotide sequence: TGTGCCAGCAGTTTGGGGCGGTCAGGGGGCGCTTCACCCCTCCACTTT. Translating it yields CASSLGRSGGASPLHF.

This clonotype came up once. The V and J genes are TRBV19 and TRBJ2-7; D is unresolved. The CDR3 extends over 16 amino acids. The germline V and J ends were trimmed by 8 bases and 1 base, with 21 bases remaining between them. CDR1 is LNHDA, CDR2 SQIVND, per germline (reference sequence). The CDR3 coding sequence is TGTGCCAGTTCCGGCGCACTGACGGCCCCATCCTACGAGCAGTACTTC. It codes for CASSGALTAPSYEQYF.